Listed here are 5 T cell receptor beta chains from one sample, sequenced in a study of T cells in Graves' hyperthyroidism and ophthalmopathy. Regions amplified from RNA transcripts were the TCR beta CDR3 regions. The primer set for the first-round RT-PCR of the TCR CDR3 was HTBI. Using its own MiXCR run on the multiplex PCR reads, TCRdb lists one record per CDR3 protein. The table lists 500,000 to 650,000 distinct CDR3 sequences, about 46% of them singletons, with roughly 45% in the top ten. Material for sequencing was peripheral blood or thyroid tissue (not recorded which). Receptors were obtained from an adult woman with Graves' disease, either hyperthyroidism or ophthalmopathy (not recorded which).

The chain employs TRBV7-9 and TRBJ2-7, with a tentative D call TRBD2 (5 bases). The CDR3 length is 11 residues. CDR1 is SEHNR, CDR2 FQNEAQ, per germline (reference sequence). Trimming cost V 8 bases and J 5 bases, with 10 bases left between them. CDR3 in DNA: TGTGCCAGCGGTGAGGGTGACGAGCAGTACTTC. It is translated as CASGEGDEQYF. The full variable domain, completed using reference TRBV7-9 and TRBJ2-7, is DTGVSQNPRHKITKRGQNVTFRCDPISEHNRLYWYRQTLGQGPEFLTYFQNEAQLEKSRLLSDRFSAERPKGSFSTLEIQRTEQGDSAMYLCASGEGDEQYFGPGTRLTVT.

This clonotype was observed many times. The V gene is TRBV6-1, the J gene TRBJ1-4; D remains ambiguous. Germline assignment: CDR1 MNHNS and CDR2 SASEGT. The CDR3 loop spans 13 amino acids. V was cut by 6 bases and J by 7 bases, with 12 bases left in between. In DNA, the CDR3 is TGTGCCAGCAGCATTAAAGGAGTTGAAAAACTGTTTTTT. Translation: CASSIKGVEKLFF.

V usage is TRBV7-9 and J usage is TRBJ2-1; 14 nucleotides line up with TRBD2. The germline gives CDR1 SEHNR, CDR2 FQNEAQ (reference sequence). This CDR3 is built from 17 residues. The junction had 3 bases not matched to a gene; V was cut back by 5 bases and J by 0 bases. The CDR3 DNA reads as TGTGCCAGCAGCGAGACTAGCGGGAGGGCCTCCTACAATGAGCAGTTCTTC. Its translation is CASSETSGRASYNEQFF.

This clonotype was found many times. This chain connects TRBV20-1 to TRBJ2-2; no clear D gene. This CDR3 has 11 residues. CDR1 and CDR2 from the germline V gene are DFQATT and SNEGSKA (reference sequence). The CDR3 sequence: CSALDTGELFF. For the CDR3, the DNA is TGCAGCGCCCTCGACACCGGGGAGCTGTTTTTT.

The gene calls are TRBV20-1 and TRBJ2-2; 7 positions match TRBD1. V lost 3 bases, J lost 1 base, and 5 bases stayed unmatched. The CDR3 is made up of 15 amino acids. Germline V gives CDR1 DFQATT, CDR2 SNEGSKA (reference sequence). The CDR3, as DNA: TGCAGTGCTAGCCTGGGACAGAAGAACACCGGGGAGCTGTTTTTT. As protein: CSASLGQKNTGELFF.